The T cell receptor beta chain described here comes from a study of spatial heterogeneity in lung cancer. Study-wide results and caveats: Ubiquitous expanded tumor TCRs showed up in blood more at resection than follow-up.

Time point in this sample: sample taken at primary tumor resection. Unsorted whole RNA samples from tumor, nontumor lung or frozen PBMC were sequenced. Samples were obtained from around 73 donors, all untreated early-stage non-small cell lung cancer patients. This clonotype was seen a handful of times. Its target is unknown. Individually, TCR cDNA molecules were each labelled with a unique molecular identifier. TCRdb used MiXCR to reprocess the 5' RACE reads, holding one entry per CDR3 protein. The data show 40,000 to 55,000 distinct CDR3 sequences, approximately 6.5% seen once. In germline, CDR1 is MNHNS, CDR2 SASEGT. The CDR3 totals 14 residues. Deletions cut 6 bases from V and 0 bases from J, with 10 bases between.

The chain carries TRBV6-1 and TRBJ2-3, with a weak D call TRBD2 (5 bases). The TCR comes from a female donor with early-stage non-small cell lung cancer. The starting material was PBMCs, obtained at surgery. CDR3 in amino acids: CASRADPSTDTQYF. The CDR3 coding sequence is TGTGCCAGCAGAGCGGACCCGAGCACAGATACGCAGTATTTT.